Below are 17 T cell receptor beta chains sequenced from a single sample in a study of T cell repertoires in cytomegalovirus infection (dated 2019 in TCRdb). No antigen has been assigned to these receptors. In light of the paper, this sample's treatment or condition label describes: in vitro stimulation with specific CMV peptide epitopes to enrich CMV-specific T cells. TCRdb shows the sequencer as Illumina HiSeq 1500. Clones were called with MiXCR by TCRdb after fastp trimmed the public reads at Q25, and only in-frame beta chains were retained. Each CDR3 protein appears once, grouped with its most common genes and DNA. The sample records fewer than 950,000 distinct CDR3 sequences, 30% to 35% of which are singletons. Together, the top ten hold roughly 12% of the sample. Sample: cultured CD8+ T cells from PBMCs, taken from culture after CMV antigen stimulation. These receptors originate from a human donor in good health (CMV status not recorded). Some clones in this sample may be carry-over from other donors' samples.

J is TRBJ2-7 and V is TRBV11-3; D ambiguous. Trimming pared 5 bases from V and 3 bases from J, leaving 17 bases between. Germline loops: CDR1 SGHNT, CDR2 YENEEA. The CDR3 loop spans 15 amino acids. The CDR3 region is CASSPYGPANYEQYV. The CDR3 DNA reads as TGTGCCAGCAGCCCCTATGGGCCAGCAAACTACGAGCAGTACGTC.

This clonotype was observed a few times. The V call is TRBV6-1, the J call TRBJ1-5, with 9 bases matching TRBD1. The J segment lost 6 bases and the V segment lost 7 bases, leaving 16 bases of the junction unmatched. The germline V gene has CDR1 MNHNS and CDR2 SASEGT. This CDR3 region has 17 residues. CDR3 amino acids: CASIPGQGFAGGQPQHF. CDR3 sequence (DNA): TGTGCCAGCATACCGGGACAGGGATTTGCGGGCGGTCAGCCCCAGCATTTT.

Worth noting for this clonotype: This may be a read error: a much more frequent sequence differs by one nucleotide. This chain links TRBV7-6 with TRBJ1-1, with D possibly TRBD1 on 6 matching bases. With 5 bases removed from V and 0 bases from J, the gap between germline ends came to 16 bases. CDR1 SGHVS and CDR2 FNYEAQ come from the germline V gene. There are 16 residues in the CDR3. This CDR3 is CASSADLGQMNTEAFF. The CDR3 DNA sequence: TGTGCCAGCAGCGCAGACTTGGGACAAATGAACACTGAAGCTTTCTTT.

The rearrangement joins TRBV18 to TRBJ1-2, with 12 bases aligning to TRBD1. V was clipped by 5 bases and J by 5 bases; unmatched bases: 12. This CDR3 has 17 residues. The germline gives CDR1 KGHSH, CDR2 LQKENI. CDR3 amino acids: CASSSTTRDRGLYGYTF. For the CDR3, the DNA is TGTGCCAGCTCATCTACAACCCGGGACAGGGGGCTATATGGCTACACCTTC.

The rearrangement joins TRBV12-3 or TRBV12-4 to TRBJ2-1, with D tentatively TRBD2 (6 bases). The CDR3 extends over 10 amino acids. Trimming stripped 3 bases from V and 15 bases from J, with 9 bases between. The CDR3 nucleotides are TGTGCCAGCAGTTTTGGGGGGTTGTTCTTC. This translates into CASSFGGLFF.

The CDR3 nucleotides are TGCGCCAGCAGCCAAGATCCGGACTCTGGGGCCAACGTCCTGACTTTC. Protein: CASSQDPDSGANVLTF. V gene TRBV4-3 combines with J gene TRBJ2-6; D gene unclear. Germline CDR1 reads LGHNA; CDR2 reads YSLEER. The CDR3 length is 16 residues. Deletions cut 0 bases from V and 0 bases from J, with 6 bases between.

This clonotype has a count of ten or more. The chain recombines TRBV12-3 or TRBV12-4 with TRBJ2-3; 12 bases fit TRBD2. The CDR3 loop spans 19 amino acids. The V and J ends lost 7 bases and 4 bases, in that order; junction bases with no gene match: 18. The DNA for the CDR3 is TGTGCCAGCACCCTGGGGGGACTAGCGGGCCGCGCAGACCCAGATACGCAGTATTTT. Amino acids: CASTLGGLAGRADPDTQYF.

This clonotype was recorded a few times. Here the CDR3 DNA reads TGTGCCAGCAGACCGGACAGGGGGTGGATAGATGAAGAGACCCAGTACTTC. Its protein is CASRPDRGWIDEETQYF. V is TRBV25-1 and J is TRBJ2-5, with 10 positions matching TRBD1. The CDR3 has 17 residues. Trimming cost V 6 bases and J 3 bases; bases outside gene matches: 13. Germline V gene sequence: CDR1 MGHDK, CDR2 SYGVNS.

The sample holds one count of this clonotype. CDR3 in amino acids: CASSFPGQPLTEAFF. The CDR3 coding sequence is TGTGCCAGCAGTTTCCCGGGACAGCCACTCACTGAAGCTTTCTTT. The rearrangement uses TRBV27 and TRBJ1-1; 7 bases are shared with TRBD1. Per the germline V gene, CDR1 is MNHEY and CDR2 is SMNVEV (reference sequence). The CDR3 contains 15 residues. Trimming removed 3 bases from V and 4 bases from J; junction bases left unmatched: 8.

This chain uses TRBV5-6 with TRBJ2-3, with 8 bases matching TRBD2. Germline values: CDR1 SGHDT, CDR2 YYEEEE. Trimming removed 2 bases from V and 2 bases from J; junction bases left unmatched: 10. This CDR3 contains 17 residues. The CDR3 loop reads CASSFGYGGAPTDTQYF. For the CDR3, the DNA is TGTGCCAGCAGCTTTGGTTACGGGGGGGCCCCCACAGATACGCAGTATTTT.

In its sample, this clonotype was seen once. A much larger clonotype is one base distant, so this may be a read error. J is TRBJ2-3 and V is TRBV19; 7 bases are shared with TRBD1. The V gene end was trimmed by 3 bases and the J gene end by 2 bases; junction bases not matched to a gene: 5. This CDR3 region has 15 residues. Germline values: CDR1 LNHDA, CDR2 SQIVND (reference sequence). Here the CDR3 DNA reads TGTGCCAGTAGTATTGAGGGGGCCAACACAGATACGCAGTATTTT. This codes for CASSIEGANTDTQYF.

The chain uses TRBV12-3 or TRBV12-4 and TRBJ2-1, with D unclear. This CDR3 spans 14 amino acids. The V end was cut by 3 bases, the J end by 5 bases, with 11 bases between. The CDR3 loop reads CASSLSYGDNEQFF. The CDR3 DNA reads as TGTGCCAGCAGTTTGTCCTACGGCGACAATGAGCAGTTCTTC.

This clonotype was observed many times. V and J are TRBV7-9 and TRBJ2-7, with D uncertain. In germline, CDR1 is SEHNR, CDR2 FQNEAQ (reference sequence). The CDR3 spans 11 residues. V shed 4 bases and J shed 6 bases, with 7 bases lying between them. CDR3: CASSSPREQYF. CDR3 nucleotides: TGTGCCAGCAGCTCCCCCCGCGAGCAGTACTTC.

With respect to this clonotype: A read error may produce the germline difference seen at one junction end. The chain joins TRBV4-3 to TRBJ2-2, with D unresolved. The CDR3 runs to 16 residues. Germline CDR1 LGHNA, CDR2 YSLEER. In DNA, the CDR3 is TGCACCAGCAGCCAAGATCCATGGCCCAACACCGGGGAGCTGTTTTTT. Amino acids: CTSSQDPWPNTGELFF.

V is TRBV7-8 and J is TRBJ2-7; D gene ambiguous. This CDR3 region has 13 residues. CDR1 is SGHVS and CDR2 is FQNEAQ in the germline V gene. V was shortened by 5 bases and J by 5 bases, with 13 bases between the two germline ends. The DNA for the CDR3 is TGTGCCAGCAGCCCCAGGACGCAGCACGAGCAGTACGTC. It yields the protein CASSPRTQHEQYV.

The CDR3 nucleotides are TGTGCTAGTGGTTTGAGGGGGGGCGACGAGCAGTTCTTC. Encoded protein: CASGLRGGDEQFF. The V call is TRBV12-5, the J call TRBJ2-1; possible D gene TRBD2, 7 bases. V gave up 2 bases and J gave up 10 bases, with 12 bases separating them. The V gene's germline CDR1 is LGHNT and CDR2 FRNRAP. The CDR3 loop spans 13 amino acids. Filled out from reference TRBV12-5 and TRBJ2-1, the complete variable domain reads DARVTQTPRHKVTEMGQEVTMRCQPILGHNTVFWYRQTMMQGLELLAYFRNRAPLDDSGMPKDRFSAEMPDATLATLKIQPSEPRDSAVYFCASGLRGGDEQFFGPGTRLTVL.

The chain joins TRBV15 to TRBJ2-7, with 11 bases fitting TRBD2. Trimming cost V 6 bases and J 6 bases; bases outside gene matches: 4. From germline, CDR1 is LNHNV and CDR2 YYDKDF (reference sequence). The CDR3 is made up of 13 amino acids. The CDR3 region is CATRGLAAAEQYF. Here the CDR3 DNA reads TGTGCCACCAGGGGACTAGCGGCCGCCGAGCAGTACTTC.